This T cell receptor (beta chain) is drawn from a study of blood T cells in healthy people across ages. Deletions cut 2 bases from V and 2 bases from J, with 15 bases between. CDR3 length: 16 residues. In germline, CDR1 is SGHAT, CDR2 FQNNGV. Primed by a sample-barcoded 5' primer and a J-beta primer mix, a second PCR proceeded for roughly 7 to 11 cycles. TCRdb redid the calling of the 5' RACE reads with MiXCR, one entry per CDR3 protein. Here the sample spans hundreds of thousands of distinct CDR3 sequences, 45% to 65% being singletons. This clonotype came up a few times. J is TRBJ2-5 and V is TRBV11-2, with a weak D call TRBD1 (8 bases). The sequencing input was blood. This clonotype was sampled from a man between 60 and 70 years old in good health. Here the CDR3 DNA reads TGTGCCAGCAGCTTATCTTCACAGGGGGGGCAAGAGACCCAGTACTTC. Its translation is CASSLSSQGGQETQYF.